These 24 T cell receptor beta chains came from one sample sequenced in a study of T-cell reconstitution after alpha-beta-depleted transplantation in children. The TCRbeta library was prepared with unique molecular identifiers. Each CDR3 protein is one row after TCRdb ran MiXCR on the PCR reads. Of about 600,000 distinct CDR3 sequences detected, 10% to 15% appear once; the ten largest clones hold around 2%. This sample comprised PBMCs, mostly from graft donor cells, obtained 360 days after TCRalphabeta/CD19-depleted stem cell transplant. The source of these receptors is a male patient younger than 18 who had a stem cell transplant for acute myeloid leukemia, so the T cells may come from the graft donor.

The CDR3, as DNA: TGTGCCAGCAGCTTCTTCGGACCTGAAGGGTACGAGCAGTACTTC. Translating gives CASSFFGPEGYEQYF. V is TRBV7-2 and J is TRBJ2-7; no clear D gene. Germline CDR1 and CDR2: SGHTA and FQGNSA. The CDR3 contains 15 residues. Trimming shortened V by 3 bases and J by 4 bases, and 16 bases separated the two germline ends.

The chain combines TRBV27 with TRBJ2-7; TRBD2 aligns across 13 bases. V was pared by 0 bases and J by 7 bases, with 15 bases of the junction left unmatched. The CDR3 consists of 19 residues. Germline CDR1 MNHEY, CDR2 SMNVEV (reference sequence). This CDR3 is CASSLSPLLAGGPTREQYF. The CDR3 DNA follows: TGTGCCAGCAGTTTATCGCCCCTACTAGCGGGAGGGCCCACCAGGGAGCAGTACTTC.

This clonotype was seen at least ten times. The rearrangement links TRBV18 to TRBJ2-5, with no clear D. The V end was cut by 2 bases, the J end by 5 bases, with 6 bases between. The CDR3 consists of 12 residues. CDR1 is KGHSH and CDR2 is LQKENI in the germline V gene. Here the CDR3 DNA reads TGTGCCAGCTCACCAGGGCTGGAGACCCAGTACTTC. Amino acid sequence: CASSPGLETQYF.

The table lists this clonotype with a few counts. This chain joins TRBV14 and TRBJ2-7; 8 nucleotides agree with TRBD2. Germline-derived CDR1 and CDR2 are SGHDN and FVKESK. This CDR3 has 16 amino acids. V lost 3 bases and J lost 0; bases outside the gene matches: 7. CDR3 sequence reads: CASSQDSGKSSYEQYF. The CDR3 nucleotides read TGTGCCAGCAGCCAGGATAGCGGGAAGAGCTCCTACGAGCAGTACTTC.

The chain joins TRBV7-9 to TRBJ1-5; TRBD1 might be the D (6 bases). Germline values: CDR1 SEHNR, CDR2 FQNEAQ (reference sequence). The V and J ends lost 2 bases and 2 bases respectively, with 13 bases between them. CDR3 length equals 16 residues. The CDR3 loop reads CASSLTGAPGNQPQHF. The CDR3 DNA reads as TGTGCCAGCAGCTTAACGGGGGCGCCGGGCAATCAGCCCCAGCATTTT.

The J gene is TRBJ2-5, the V gene TRBV20-1, with 7 bases aligning to TRBD2. The CDR3 totals 14 residues. Trimming at V came to 0 bases and at J to 5 bases, leaving 6 bases not matched to a gene. CDR1 DFQATT and CDR2 SNEGSKA come from the germline V gene (reference sequence). The CDR3 DNA is TGCAGTGCTAGAGAGGGCCGGCGGGGGGAGACCCAGTACTTC. Its translation: CSAREGRRGETQYF.

V and J are TRBV5-1 and TRBJ2-1; 7 positions match TRBD2. Losses at the gene ends were 0 bases for V and 6 bases for J; bases not matched to a gene: 9. CDR3 length: 16 residues. Germline V CDR1 and CDR2: SGHRS, YFSETQ. In DNA form, the CDR3 reads TGCGCCAGCAGCTTGGGCCCAGCGGGGTGGGCCAATGAGCAGTTCTTC. Translating gives CASSLGPAGWANEQFF.

This clonotype came up many times. The chain joins TRBV7-6 to TRBJ2-2; D remains ambiguous. Trimming took off 4 bases at V and 7 bases at J, with 19 bases between the two ends. CDR1 and CDR2 from the germline V gene are SGHVS and FNYEAQ. CDR3 size: 16 residues. CDR3 loop: CASSSVLWAPDGELFF. As DNA, the CDR3 is TGTGCCAGCAGCTCAGTTTTATGGGCGCCGGACGGGGAGCTGTTTTTT. Supplemented by reference TRBV7-6 and TRBJ2-2, the full variable domain reads GAGVSQSPRYKVTKRGQDVALRCDPISGHVSLYWYRQALGQGPEFLTYFNYEAQQDKSGLPNDRFSAERPEGSISTLTIQRTEQRDSAMYRCASSSVLWAPDGELFFGEGSRLTVL.

This clonotype came up a few times. CDR3 loop: CASRLQGAHNYGYTF. The CDR3, as DNA: TGTGCCAGCAGGTTACAGGGGGCACATAACTATGGCTACACCTTC. The chain has TRBV28 and TRBJ1-2; 9 bases match TRBD1. Germline values: CDR1 MDHEN, CDR2 SYDVKM. The CDR3 extends over 15 amino acids. Trimming at V came to 6 bases and at J to 1 base, leaving 6 bases not matched to a gene.

This clonotype showed up many times. The chain uses TRBV14 and TRBJ2-1; 14 nucleotides align to TRBD2. CDR3 length: 15 amino acids. V lost 4 bases, J lost 14 bases, and 10 bases stayed unmatched. Germline V gene lookup returns CDR1 SGHDN and CDR2 FVKESK. The CDR3 bases are TGTGCCAGCAGCCCTCGACTAGCGGGAGGGCCGGGGGAGTTCTTC. Translating it yields CASSPRLAGGPGEFF.

This clonotype was detected ten times or more. This rearrangement joins TRBV20-1 to TRBJ1-4, with D maybe TRBD1 (5 bases). Germline CDR1 and CDR2: DFQATT and SNEGSKA (reference sequence). Trimming took off 4 bases at V and 8 bases at J, with 11 bases between the two ends. The CDR3 is 12 amino acids. Written as DNA, the CDR3 is TGCAGTGCTATCCCCTCAGGGGAAAAACTGTTTTTT. Protein sequence: CSAIPSGEKLFF.

This clonotype appeared a few times. The V and J genes are TRBV5-1 and TRBJ2-3; 8 positions match TRBD2. CDR1 SGHRS and CDR2 YFSETQ come from the germline V gene. The CDR3 has 13 amino acids. V dropped 7 bases and J dropped 4; count of bases not matched to a gene: 5. CDR3 region: CASGAGVSDTQYF. Written as DNA, the CDR3 is TGCGCCAGCGGAGCGGGAGTTTCAGATACGCAGTATTTT.

This chain links TRBV7-9 with TRBJ2-3; TRBD1 aligns across 12 bases. This CDR3 comprises 15 residues. Germline trimming cut 4 bases from V and 4 bases from J; bases unmatched to any gene: 3. Germline V lookup: CDR1 SEHNR, CDR2 FQNEAQ (reference sequence). CDR3 amino acids: CASSSGTGGADTQYF. CDR3 sequence (DNA): TGTGCCAGCAGCTCCGGGACAGGGGGCGCAGATACGCAGTATTTT.

The chain recombines TRBV6-2 or TRBV6-3 with TRBJ2-7; D not certain. Trimming left V 6 bases short and J 5 bases short, with 14 bases between. In germline, CDR1 is MNHEY, CDR2 SVGEGT. This CDR3 contains 13 residues. In DNA, the CDR3 is TGTGCCAGCAGCGACGCCCGGCCCCACGAGCAGTACTTC. Its translation is CASSDARPHEQYF.

This clonotype was counted a few times. The chain has TRBV3-1 and TRBJ2-7; the match to TRBD2 covers 10 bases. The CDR3 totals 17 residues. V was clipped by 3 bases and J by 2 bases; unmatched bases: 10. The V gene's germline CDR1 is LGHDT and CDR2 YNNKEL (reference sequence). The CDR3 reads CASSQLPSGRITYEQYF. The DNA for the CDR3 is TGTGCCAGCAGCCAGTTACCTAGCGGGAGAATCACCTACGAGCAGTACTTC.

The rearrangement joins TRBV20-1 to TRBJ2-7; TRBD2 is a possible D gene (6 bases). Deletions cut 5 bases from V and 3 bases from J, with 14 bases between. CDR3 length equals 13 residues. From germline, CDR1 is DFQATT and CDR2 SNEGSKA (reference sequence). CDR3 DNA: TGCAGTGCTGATGGACTAATCCTCTACGAGCAGTACTTC. It encodes CSADGLILYEQYF.

This clonotype was detected ten times or more. As DNA, the CDR3 is TGTGCCAGCAGCGTTGGGTCTTCGGGGGTAACCTCTGAAGCTTTCTTT. Its translation is CASSVGSSGVTSEAFF. The genes are TRBV9 and TRBJ1-1; D is perhaps TRBD1 (5 bases). Germline CDR1 SGDLS, CDR2 YYNGEE. Trimming removed 2 bases at V and 6 bases at J, with 20 bases between. This CDR3 is built from 16 residues.

This clonotype was seen at least ten times. The chain carries TRBV4-2 and TRBJ2-7; the match to TRBD2 covers 11 bases. Trimming cost V 4 bases and J 3 bases; bases outside gene matches: 8. This CDR3 is 16 amino acids long. Germline assignment: CDR1 LGHNA and CDR2 YNFKEQ. In DNA, the CDR3 is TGTGCCAGCAGCCCTACGGGGACTAGCGGAAACTACGAGCAGTACTTC. This translates into CASSPTGTSGNYEQYF.

This chain connects TRBV9 to TRBJ2-3; the D gene is possibly TRBD2 (6 bases). CDR1 SGDLS and CDR2 YYNGEE come from the germline V gene. The CDR3 contains 16 residues. Trimming removed 4 bases at V and 0 bases at J, with 15 bases between. The CDR3 nucleotides read TGTGCCAGCAGCCTCCGGGACTCTAGGAGCACAGATACGCAGTATTTT. Encoded protein: CASSLRDSRSTDTQYF.

This clonotype showed up just a few times. The chain links TRBV6-5 to TRBJ2-5; tentatively, D is TRBD1 (5 bases). V dropped 4 bases and J dropped 5 bases, with 14 bases sitting between them. The CDR3 is 14 amino acids. The germline gives CDR1 MNHEY, CDR2 SVGAGI. DNA for the CDR3: TGTGCCAGCAGTTGGACACAGGTCATGGAGACCCAGTACTTC. Protein sequence: CASSWTQVMETQYF.

A few counts support this clonotype. This chain joins TRBV3-1 and TRBJ2-5; D is unresolved. V gave up 0 bases and J gave up 4 bases, with 12 bases separating them. CDR1 LGHDT and CDR2 YNNKEL come from the germline V gene (reference sequence). The CDR3 is 15 amino acids. CDR3 sequence: CASSQDTPPGETQYF. DNA for the CDR3: TGTGCCAGCAGCCAAGATACCCCTCCGGGAGAGACCCAGTACTTC.

This clonotype was counted a few times. The V gene is TRBV28, the J gene TRBJ2-7; 12 nucleotides line up with TRBD1. The germline gives CDR1 MDHEN, CDR2 SYDVKM. The CDR3 sequence is 14 residues long. The trim removed 5 bases at V and 10 bases at J, leaving 9 bases unmatched. Written as DNA, the CDR3 is TGTGCCAGCAGTCCTCCGGGACAGGGGGCTATTCAGTACTTC. Protein product: CASSPPGQGAIQYF. Complete variable domain (other parts from reference TRBV28 and TRBJ2-7): DVKVTQSSRYLVKRTGEKVFLECVQDMDHENMFWYRQDPGLGLRLIYFSYDVKMKEKGDIPEGYSVSREKKERFSLILESASTNQTSMYLCASSPPGQGAIQYFGPGTRLTVT.

As DNA, the CDR3 is TGCGCCAGCAGCTTGGTGGGCGGGAGGCCTCAAGAGACCCAGTACTTC. Encoded protein: CASSLVGGRPQETQYF. The V gene is TRBV5-1, the J gene TRBJ2-5, with 8 bases aligning to TRBD2. Germline V gives CDR1 SGHRS, CDR2 YFSETQ. With V trimmed by 0 bases and J by 2 bases, 6 bases remained unmatched. The length of the CDR3 is 16 residues.

The table lists this clonotype with a few counts. The chain links TRBV24-1 to TRBJ2-4; no definite D call. The ends were cut back, 0 bases at V and 6 bases at J, with 5 bases in the middle. Germline CDR1 KGHDR, CDR2 SFDVKD. The CDR3 runs 13 residues. The CDR3 loop is CATSDLPGNIQYF. CDR3 DNA sequence: TGTGCCACCAGTGATTTGCCAGGAAACATTCAGTACTTC.